Following are 17 T cell receptor beta chains from one sample sequenced in a study of regulatory and conventional T cells in RAG deficiency. The assay was immunoSEQ multiplex PCR, and TCRdb's table has in-frame clones only and misses some. The sample lists over 45,000 clones; approximately 90% were seen once. The sorted conventional CD4+ T cells were CD25-low and CD127-high, with genomic DNA sequenced. The same sample was also studied in work on regulatory T cells. In that study: The primer mix had 52 TRBV and 13 TRBJ primers.

Sequenced: CD4+ effector T cells sorted from blood. These receptors all come from a human donor in good health.

V is TRBV5-4 and J is TRBJ2-7, with 10 positions matching TRBD1. Germline trimming cut 4 bases from V and 2 bases from J; bases unmatched to any gene: 9. The CDR3 spans 16 residues. Germline V lookup: CDR1 SGHNT, CDR2 YYREEE (reference sequence). In DNA form, the CDR3 reads TGTGCCAGCAGCGTGATAACCGGGACAGGGGCCTACGAGCAGTACTTC. This gives the protein CASSVITGTGAYEQYF.

This sequence joins TRBV6-1 and TRBJ2-7, with 10 bases that match TRBD2. This CDR3 comprises 14 residues. V shed 5 bases, J shed 4 bases, and the junction held 5 bases outside the gene matches. Germline V gene data show CDR1 as MNHNS and CDR2 as SASEGT. CDR3 protein: CASSTQREGYEQYF. CDR3 DNA: TGTGCCAGCAGTACCCAGCGGGAGGGTTACGAGCAGTACTTC.

This clone was seen only once. The rearrangement uses TRBV27 and TRBJ2-2; 7 nucleotides align to TRBD2. This CDR3 is built from 14 residues. V lost 8 bases, J lost 4 bases, and 7 bases stayed unmatched. Germline CDR1 is MNHEY and CDR2 is SMNVEV (reference sequence). The DNA for the CDR3 is TGTGCCAGCCGCCCGACTAGCCCCACCGGGGAGCTGTTTTTT. As protein: CASRPTSPTGELFF.

The chain links TRBV5-1 to TRBJ2-7; D is perhaps TRBD2 (5 bases). In germline, CDR1 is SGHRS, CDR2 YFSETQ. V was shortened by 0 bases and J by 4 bases, with 8 bases between the two germline ends. The CDR3 contains 13 residues. CDR3 nucleotides: TGCGCCAGCAGCTTGGGAGGGAAATACGAGCAGTACTTC. Its protein product is CASSLGGKYEQYF.

Only one count was recorded for this clone. V usage is TRBV28 and J usage is TRBJ1-2; D call uncertain. From germline, CDR1 is MDHEN and CDR2 SYDVKM. The CDR3 is 14 residues long. Trimming cost V 2 bases and J 0 bases, with 7 bases left between them. The DNA for the CDR3 is TGTGCCAGCAGTTTAGCCAGGACTAACTATGGCTACACCTTC. Encoded protein: CASSLARTNYGYTF.

The CDR3 here is CASSLEPGIGTEAFF. The CDR3 bases are TGTGCCAGCAGCTTAGAACCGGGGATAGGCACTGAAGCTTTCTTT. The chain uses TRBV7-6 and TRBJ1-1; D unresolved. Germline CDR1 and CDR2: SGHVS and FNYEAQ. Trimming cost V 1 base and J 4 bases, with 13 bases left between them. CDR3 size: 15 residues.

This clone was seen only once. The rearrangement links TRBV9 to TRBJ1-3; no definite D call. The CDR3 runs to 14 residues. Germline CDR1 is SGDLS and CDR2 is YYNGEE. V lost 3 bases and J lost 4, with 11 bases in between. The CDR3 DNA reads TGTGCCAGCAGCGGGGCCTCCTCCGGAAACACCATATATTTT. The encoded protein is CASSGASSGNTIYF.

The sample holds one count of this clone. The rearrangement links TRBV10-3 to TRBJ1-2; D unresolved. The CDR3 has 14 residues. Germline assignment: CDR1 ENHRY and CDR2 SYGVKD. The V end lost 6 bases, the J end lost 8 bases, and 19 bases lay between the germline ends. CDR3 protein: CAIRSPGPTGGYTF. CDR3 DNA: TGTGCCATCAGGAGCCCCGGGCCAACGGGAGGCTACACCTTC.

This chain connects TRBV28 to TRBJ2-1; 8 bases line up with TRBD1. The ends lost 1 base at V and 8 bases at J; junction bases unmatched: 7. CDR3 length equals 15 residues. Germline CDR1 is MDHEN and CDR2 is SYDVKM. The CDR3 loop reads CASSLFGTGLHEQFF. CDR3 DNA sequence: TGTGCCAGCAGTTTATTTGGGACAGGATTACATGAGCAGTTCTTC.

This clone occurred once. The chain carries TRBV7-8 and TRBJ1-2, with 9 bases aligning to TRBD1. This CDR3 has 17 amino acids. Unmatched junction bases numbered 10, after V lost 1 base and J lost 4 bases. Germline CDR1 reads SGHVS; CDR2 reads FQNEAQ. Here the CDR3 DNA reads TGTGCCAGCAGCTTAGGGGACAGGGCTATTTATAGCTATGGCTACACCTTC. It encodes CASSLGDRAIYSYGYTF.

The gene calls are TRBV5-6 and TRBJ2-2, with D possibly matching TRBD1 (6 bases). This CDR3 contains 18 residues. Germline V gene data show CDR1 as SGHDT and CDR2 as YYEEEE. Trimming cost V 3 bases and J 5 bases, with 23 bases left between them. CDR3 sequence: CASSSNIQQGGWTGELFF. DNA for the CDR3: TGTGCCAGCAGCTCCAACATACAACAGGGCGGGTGGACCGGGGAGCTGTTTTTT.

The chain carries TRBV18 and TRBJ1-1; no reliable D call. The CDR3 runs to 15 residues. Germline CDR1 and CDR2: KGHSH and LQKENI. The V end was cut by 1 base, the J end by 0 bases, with 9 bases between. CDR3 in DNA: TGTGCCAGCTCACCACGCCAGTCCATGAACACTGAAGCTTTCTTT. Translation gives CASSPRQSMNTEAFF.

This rearrangement joins TRBV6-5 to TRBJ1-2, with unresolved D. V dropped 0 bases and J dropped 5 bases, with 16 bases sitting between them. This CDR3 is 16 amino acids long. Germline lookup yields CDR1 MNHEY and CDR2 SVGAGI. CDR3 residues: CASSYSGSLTPYGYTF. In DNA form, the CDR3 reads TGTGCCAGCAGTTACTCTGGCAGTTTGACGCCATATGGCTACACCTTC.

The gene calls are TRBV28 and TRBJ2-7; tentative D call: TRBD1 (5 bases). Trimming shortened V by 3 bases and J by 6 bases, and 12 bases separated the two germline ends. The CDR3 extends over 13 amino acids. Per germline, CDR1 MDHEN and CDR2 SYDVKM. The CDR3 here is CASSFVQGGEQYF. CDR3 bases: TGTGCCAGCAGTTTCGTTCAGGGTGGCGAGCAGTACTTC.

The rearrangement uses TRBV14 and TRBJ1-2; no definite D call. The CDR3 runs to 15 residues. The germline V and J ends were trimmed by 0 bases and 6 bases, with 14 bases remaining between them. CDR1 SGHDN and CDR2 FVKESK come from the germline V gene. The CDR3 loop is CASSQEGLRSDGYTF. The CDR3, as DNA: TGTGCCAGCAGCCAAGAAGGGTTAAGATCGGATGGCTACACCTTC.

The CDR3, as DNA: TGTGCCAGCTCCCTCCTAGATCAGGGTTACAATGAGCAGTTCTTC. This sequence encodes CASSLLDQGYNEQFF. The chain recombines TRBV18 with TRBJ2-1; maybe TRBD1 (5 bases). This CDR3 has 15 amino acids. The germline gives CDR1 KGHSH, CDR2 LQKENI. Trimming pared 6 bases from V and 4 bases from J, leaving 16 bases between.

This clone was seen only a few times. The chain uses TRBV19 and TRBJ1-4; D not resolved. Trimming cost V 2 bases and J 6 bases, with 7 bases left between them. The CDR3 covers 13 residues. CDR1 and CDR2 (germline): LNHDA, SQIVND (reference sequence). This CDR3 reads CASSISTYEKLFF. The CDR3, as DNA: TGTGCCAGTAGTATATCGACATATGAAAAACTGTTTTTT.